This T cell receptor beta chain was sequenced for a study of CD8 T cells in ankylosing spondylitis. Points on this clonotype: Its antigen remains unidentified.

CDR3 length equals 14 residues. V was clipped by 5 bases and J by 2 bases, with 11 bases between them. The germline V gene has CDR1 SGHTA and CDR2 FQGTGA. Study-level results: Disease-linked clones were CD8+ and relatively rare in peripheral blood. One TCR beta motif, made up of 7 or 8 highly homologous variants, appeared characteristic of ankylosing spondylitis blood. According to the report, clones linked to the disease were significantly enriched in matched synovial fluid samples taken from ankylosing spondylitis patients.

Libraries of TCR beta came from quantitative 5'-RACE with molecular barcodes. TCRdb used MiXCR to reprocess the 5' RACE reads, holding one entry per CDR3 protein. This table holds 250,000 to 300,000 distinct CDR3 sequences, about 20% found once. The receptor was derived from a male donor with ankylosing spondylitis or in good health (not recorded which). The J gene is TRBJ2-3, the V gene TRBV7-3; D ambiguous. Sequencing input: blood, either unsorted or a sorted T cell fraction (not recorded which). The CDR3 DNA follows: TGTGCCAGCAGCCTTCGGGCCCCCACAGATACGCAGTATTTT. It specifies CASSLRAPTDTQYF.